This is a list of T cell receptor beta chains from one sample in a study of shared clonotypes between healthy human individuals. Clones were read by immunoSEQ multiplex PCR, and TCRdb kept only the in-frame ones, dropping some. The sample includes 950,000 to 1,200,000 clones, 70% to 85% of them seen just once. Sequenced sample: memory CD4+ T cells from PBMCs. All receptors come from a man aged 18 to 29 in good health. Some clones in this sample may be carry-over from other donors' samples. CDR3s include the opening cysteine and the closing phenylalanine or tryptophan. A D gene is named only where the DNA matches it firmly. The size of a clone is reported for some rows only, either as once, few or many, or as a class for expanded clones.

d_gene,abundance,j_gene,v_gene,CDR3aa,CDR3nt
TRBD2,-,TRBJ2-1,TRBV11-2,CASSLDGGGSGRWYNEQFF,TGTGCCAGCAGCTTAGACGGGGGCGGGAGCGGGAGATGGTACAATGAGCAGTTCTTC
TRBD1,-,TRBJ2-4,TRBV4-3,CASSPGGGGAKNIQYF,TGCGCCAGCAGCCCAGGGGGTGGTGGGGCCAAAAACATTCAGTACTTC
TRBD2,once,TRBJ2-1,TRBV7-9,CASSSTSGSYNEQFF,TGTGCCAGCAGCTCTACTAGCGGCTCCTACAATGAGCAGTTCTTC
-,-,TRBJ2-3,TRBV4-2,CASSRTGTPEDTQYF,TGTGCCAGCAGCCGCACCGGGACCCCCGAGGATACGCAGTATTTT
TRBD1,few,TRBJ1-1,TRBV13,CASSSPGTVGEAFF,TGTGCCAGCAGCTCCCCCGGGACAGTGGGTGAAGCTTTCTTT
TRBD2,-,TRBJ2-1,TRBV5-1,CASSLTSGPLEEQFF,TGCGCCAGCAGCCTGACTAGCGGGCCCTTGGAGGAGCAGTTCTTC
-,-,TRBJ1-1,TRBV11-2,CASSFPTALEAFF,TGTGCCAGCAGCTTCCCGACGGCTCTTGAAGCTTTCTTT
TRBD1,-,TRBJ2-3,TRBV7-3,CASSLSGTAGTDTQYF,TGTGCCAGCAGCTTATCCGGGACAGCGGGCACAGATACGCAGTATTTT
-,-,TRBJ2-7,TRBV18,CASSTGRSSYEQYF,TGTGCCAGCTCAACGGGACGGAGCTCCTACGAGCAGTACTTC
-,-,TRBJ1-3,TRBV10-2,CASKVGEGNTIYF,TGCGCCAGCAAGGTGGGCGAAGGAAACACCATATATTTT
TRBD2,-,TRBJ2-4,TRBV2,CASSEVAAGVAKNIQYF,TGTGCCAGCAGTGAAGTTGCCGCGGGAGTAGCCAAAAACATTCAGTACTTC
-,-,TRBJ2-5,TRBV29-1,CSVEVSGGETQYF,TGCAGCGTTGAAGTGTCTGGTGGGGAGACCCAGTACTTC
-,-,TRBJ2-1,TRBV7-7,CASSLGPTSPNEQFF,TGTGCCAGCAGCTTAGGTCCCACCAGTCCCAATGAGCAGTTCTTC
-,-,TRBJ1-5,TRBV19,CASSIPTGYQPQHF,TGTGCCAGTAGTATCCCCACAGGCTATCAGCCCCAGCATTTT
TRBD1,-,TRBJ1-3,TRBV19,CASMAGGSGNTIYF,TGTGCCAGTATGGCAGGGGGCAGTGGAAACACCATATATTTT
TRBD1,-,TRBJ1-5,TRBV5-8,CASSFIQGVQPQHF,TGTGCCAGCAGTTTCATACAGGGGGTACAGCCCCAGCATTTT
-,-,TRBJ2-2,TRBV18,CASSLQGEELFF,TGTGCCAGCTCACTGCAGGGTGAGGAGCTGTTTTTT
TRBD2,-,TRBJ2-1,TRBV7-8,CASSPRTGTSGLF,TGTGCCAGCAGCCCCCGAACCGGGACTAGCGGCCTCTTC
-,-,TRBJ2-1,TRBV6-5,CASSYSKEQFF,TGTGCCAGCAGTTACTCGAAAGAGCAGTTCTTC
-,many,TRBJ2-2,TRBV4-3,CASSPYRVTGELFF,TGCGCCAGCAGCCCGTACAGGGTCACCGGGGAGCTGTTTTTT
-,-,TRBJ1-2,TRBV4-1,CASRLTRGESYGYTF,TGCGCCAGCAGACTCACGCGGGGGGAAAGCTATGGCTACACCTTC
-,once,TRBJ2-7,TRBV2,CASSETARTEYEQYF,TGTGCCAGCAGTGAGACAGCGAGGACCGAGTACGAGCAGTACTTC
-,-,TRBJ1-1,TRBV9,CASSERDRNTEAFF,TGTGCCAGCAGCGAGCGGGACCGGAACACTGAAGCTTTCTTT
TRBD2,-,TRBJ2-3,TRBV6-6,CASSQGLAGDTQYF,TGTGCCAGCAGTCAGGGACTAGCGGGAGATACGCAGTATTTT
TRBD1,-,TRBJ2-7,TRBV6-5,CASSARDRSSYEQYF,TGTGCCAGCAGTGCGAGGGACAGGAGCTCCTACGAGCAGTACTTC
-,-,TRBJ1-2,TRBV5-4,CASSRGDSIDYGYTF,TGTGCCAGCAGCCGAGGGGACTCCATCGACTATGGCTACACCTTC
-,-,TRBJ1-2,TRBV18,CASSLETIYGYTF,TGTGCCAGCTCACTCGAGACCATCTATGGCTACACCTTC
TRBD1,few,TRBJ1-2,TRBV25-1,CASSDKAGGRLGYTF,TGTGCCAGCAGTGATAAGGCAGGGGGCCGTCTTGGCTACACCTTC
-,-,TRBJ2-3,TRBV2,CATLAHSSTDTQYF,TGTGCCACATTAGCGCACTCTAGCACAGATACGCAGTATTTT
-,-,TRBJ2-7,TRBV11-2,CASSQTPPYYEQYF,TGTGCCAGCAGTCAAACCCCCCCCTACTACGAGCAGTACTTC
-,-,TRBJ2-5,TRBV28,CASRRGGAGETQYF,TGTGCCTCCCGTCGGGGCGGCGCGGGGGAGACCCAGTACTTC
-,-,TRBJ2-7,TRBV29-1,CSVGAYEQYF,TGCAGCGTTGGGGCATACGAGCAGTACTTC
-,-,TRBJ2-3,TRBV18,CASSPSTRSDTQYF,TGTGCCAGCTCACCTTCGACTAGATCAGATACGCAGTATTTT
-,-,TRBJ1-2,TRBV29-1,CSAEGGARGYTF,TGCAGCGCCGAGGGGGGGGCGAGGGGCTACACCTTC
-,-,TRBJ2-5,TRBV18,CASSPGEGGKTQYF,TGTGCCAGCTCACCGGGAGAGGGCGGAAAGACCCAGTACTTC
-,-,TRBJ1-5,TRBV6-5,CASSFGGGAAQHF,TGTGCCAGCAGTTTTGGTGGTGGGGCAGCCCAGCATTTT
-,many,TRBJ1-4,TRBV5-6,CASSSTNEKLFF,TGTGCCAGCAGCTCAACTAATGAAAAACTGTTTTTT
TRBD2,-,TRBJ2-5,TRBV7-3,CASSPTAGGKETQYF,TGTGCCAGCAGTCCGACAGCGGGAGGGAAAGAGACCCAGTACTTC
-,-,TRBJ2-3,TRBV28,CASSLSRPTDTQYF,TGTGCCAGCAGTCTTTCAAGGCCCACAGATACGCAGTATTTT
-,-,TRBJ1-5,TRBV7-2,CASSLMVAGNQPQHF,TGTGCCAGCAGCTTAATGGTGGCAGGCAATCAGCCCCAGCATTTT
-,-,TRBJ1-5,TRBV7-9,CASSLGRQPQHF,TGTGCCAGCAGCTTGGGTCGTCAGCCCCAGCATTTT
TRBD1,-,TRBJ1-5,TRBV2,CATTIDRGDQPQHF,TGTGCCACCACGATTGACAGGGGAGATCAGCCCCAGCATTTT
-,-,TRBJ1-2,TRBV20-1,CSAPDRHGYTF,TGCAGTGCGCCCGACCGACATGGCTACACCTTC
TRBD2,-,TRBJ2-3,TRBV4-2,CASSHAGGSGMADTQYF,TGTGCCAGCAGCCACGCGGGGGGATCAGGGATGGCAGATACGCAGTATTTT
-,-,TRBJ2-7,TRBV9,CASSVDGDTSYEQYF,TGTGCCAGCAGCGTAGACGGGGATACCTCCTACGAGCAGTACTTC
-,-,TRBJ1-2,TRBV6-1,CASSEVGGYTF,TGTGCCAGCAGTGAAGTAGGGGGCTACACCTTC
-,-,TRBJ2-2,TRBV7-3,CASSPTPTNTGELFF,TGTGCCAGCAGCCCTACTCCGACGAACACCGGGGAGCTGTTTTTT
-,-,TRBJ2-3,TRBV7-6,CASSPELETDTQYF,TGTGCCAGCAGCCCCGAGCTGGAGACAGATACGCAGTATTTT
-,-,TRBJ1-1,TRBV28,CASSSTEQGSMLAFF,TGTGCCAGCAGTTCCACCGAGCAGGGCTCGATGCTAGCTTTCTTT
-,-,TRBJ2-6,TRBV18,CASSQSQPFSGSANVLTF,TGTGCCAGCTCACAATCCCAACCTTTTTCAGGGTCCGCCAACGTCCTGACTTTC
-,-,TRBJ2-3,TRBV6-6,CATGPRPDTQYF,TGTGCCACCGGCCCCCGCCCAGATACGCAGTATTTT
-,-,TRBJ2-3,TRBV5-1,CASSFSGARTDTQYF,TGCGCCAGCAGCTTTTCGGGGGCGCGCACAGATACGCAGTATTTT